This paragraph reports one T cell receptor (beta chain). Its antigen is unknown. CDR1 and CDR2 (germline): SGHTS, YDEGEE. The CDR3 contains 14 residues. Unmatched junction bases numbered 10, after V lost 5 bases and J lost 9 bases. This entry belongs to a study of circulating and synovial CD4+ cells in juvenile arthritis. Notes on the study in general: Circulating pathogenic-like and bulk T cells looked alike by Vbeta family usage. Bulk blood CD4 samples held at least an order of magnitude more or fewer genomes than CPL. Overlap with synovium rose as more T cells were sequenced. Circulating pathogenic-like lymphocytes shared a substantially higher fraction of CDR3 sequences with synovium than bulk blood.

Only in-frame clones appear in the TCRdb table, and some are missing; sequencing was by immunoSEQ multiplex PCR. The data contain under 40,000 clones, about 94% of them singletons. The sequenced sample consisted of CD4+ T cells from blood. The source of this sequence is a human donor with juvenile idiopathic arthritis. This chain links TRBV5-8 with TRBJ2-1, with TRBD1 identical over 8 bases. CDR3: CASRLRDRIGEQFF. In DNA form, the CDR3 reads TGTGCCAGCAGACTCCGGGACAGGATTGGTGAGCAGTTCTTC.